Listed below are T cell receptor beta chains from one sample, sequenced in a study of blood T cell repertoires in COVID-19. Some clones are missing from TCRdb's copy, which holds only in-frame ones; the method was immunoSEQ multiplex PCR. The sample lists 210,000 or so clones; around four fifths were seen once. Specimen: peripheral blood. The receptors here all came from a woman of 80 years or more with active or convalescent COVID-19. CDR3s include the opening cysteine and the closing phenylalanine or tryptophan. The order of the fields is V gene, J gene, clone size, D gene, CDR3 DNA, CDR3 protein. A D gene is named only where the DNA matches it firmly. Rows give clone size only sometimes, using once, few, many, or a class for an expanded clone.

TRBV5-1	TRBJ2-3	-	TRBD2	TGCGCCAGCAGTATAGCGGGAGGGCCGGGCACAGATACGCAGTATTTT	CASSIAGGPGTDTQYF
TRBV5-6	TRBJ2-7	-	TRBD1	TGTGCCAGCAGCTTACAGGGGCCCTACGAGCAGTACTTC	CASSLQGPYEQYF
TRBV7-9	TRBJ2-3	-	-	TGTGCCAGCAGCTACGCTAGCAGCACAGATACGCAGTATTTT	CASSYASSTDTQYF
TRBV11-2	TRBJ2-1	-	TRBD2	TGTGCCAGCAGCACGCGACTAGCGGGGGGATACAATGAGCAGTTCTTC	CASSTRLAGGYNEQFF
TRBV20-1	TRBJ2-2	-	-	TGCAGTGCTAGTCCCTTCACGTCCAGCACCGGGGAGCTGTTTTTT	CSASPFTSSTGELFF
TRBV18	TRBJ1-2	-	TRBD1	TGTGCCAGCTCACCCGGGACAGGGGGTGAGTATGGCTACACCTTC	CASSPGTGGEYGYTF
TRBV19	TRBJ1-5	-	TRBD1	TGTGCCAGTAGTGACGTCCCGGGACAGGGATATAGCAATCAGCCCCAGCATTTT	CASSDVPGQGYSNQPQHF
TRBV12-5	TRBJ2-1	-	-	TGTGCTAGTTCCAAGGGGGGGGGCAAGAATGAGCAGTTCTTC	CASSKGGGKNEQFF
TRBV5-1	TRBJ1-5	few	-	TGCGCCAGCAGCTGGCAGGCTACCAATCAGCCCCAGCATTTT	CASSWQATNQPQHF
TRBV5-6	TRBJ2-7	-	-	TGTGCCAGCAGCACAACAGGGCGGAGCTCCTACGAGCAGTACTTC	CASSTTGRSSYEQYF
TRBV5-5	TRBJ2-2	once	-	TGTGCCAGCAGCCCCCCCGCGAGGACTTTTCTCTTTTTT	CASSPPARTFLFF
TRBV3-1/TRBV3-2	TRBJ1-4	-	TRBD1	TGTGCCAGCAGCCTCCGGGACAGGGTCTCGGAAAAACTGTTTTTT	CASSLRDRVSEKLFF
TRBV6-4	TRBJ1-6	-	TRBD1	TGTGCCAGCAGTGTGGCAGGGGGTTTCTCACCCCTCCACTTT	CASSVAGGFSPLHF
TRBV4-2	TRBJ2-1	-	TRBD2	TGTGCCAGCAGCCAAGGGGTAGCTAGCGGGATCAGTGAGCAGTTCTTC	CASSQGVASGISEQFF
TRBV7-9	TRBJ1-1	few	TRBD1	TGTGCCATTAAACAGGGGGCGCACACTGAAGCTTTCTTT	CAIKQGAHTEAFF
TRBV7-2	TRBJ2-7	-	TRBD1	TGTGCCAGCAGCTCGGACAGGACCAACTCCTACGAGCAGTACTTC	CASSSDRTNSYEQYF
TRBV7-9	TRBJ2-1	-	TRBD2	TGTGCCAGCAGCGCTTTAGCGGGGGCCTCCTACAATGAGCAGTTCTTC	CASSALAGASYNEQFF
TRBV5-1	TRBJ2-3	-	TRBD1	TGCGCCAGCAGCTTACAGGGGTGGGCAGATACGCAGTATTTT	CASSLQGWADTQYF
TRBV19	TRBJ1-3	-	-	TGTGCCAGTACCGAGGGCGCTGGAAACACCATATATTTT	CASTEGAGNTIYF
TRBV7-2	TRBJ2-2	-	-	TGTGCCAGCAGTTTAAGTAGGGGCTCCGGGGAGCTGTTTTTT	CASSLSRGSGELFF
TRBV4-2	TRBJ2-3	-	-	TGTGCCAGCAGCCAGTTAGTATTCACAGATACGCAGTATTTT	CASSQLVFTDTQYF
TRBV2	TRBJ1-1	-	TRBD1	TGTGCCAGCAAACGGGCCGAGGGGGCGGGAACTGAAGCTTTCTTT	CASKRAEGAGTEAFF
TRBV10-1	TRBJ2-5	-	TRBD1	TGCGCCAGCAGTGAGCCTCCGACAGGGGGCGCAGGGGAGACCCAGTACTTC	CASSEPPTGGAGETQYF
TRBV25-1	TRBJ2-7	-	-	TGTGCCAGCACCACTTCGGGCCCGGGAGTGGCCTACGAGCAGTACTTC	CASTTSGPGVAYEQYF
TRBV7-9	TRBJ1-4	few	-	TGTGCCAGCAGCTTCCGGGATCTTCCAACTAATGAAAAACTGTTTTTT	CASSFRDLPTNEKLFF
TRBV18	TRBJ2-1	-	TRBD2	TGTGCCAGCTCACCACAAGGGACTAGCGGGAACAATGAGCAGTTCTTC	CASSPQGTSGNNEQFF
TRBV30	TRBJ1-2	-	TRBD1	TGTGCCTGGAGGGGAGACAGGGCAGGCTACACCTTC	CAWRGDRAGYTF
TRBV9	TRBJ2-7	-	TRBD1	TGTGCCAGCAGCCCGCACCTCGACAGGGGGTACGAGCAGTACTTC	CASSPHLDRGYEQYF
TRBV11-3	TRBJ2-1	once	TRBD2	TGTGCCAGCAGCTTAGTGGAGCGGGATATGCAGTTCTTC	CASSLVERDMQFF
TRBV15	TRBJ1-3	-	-	TGTGCCACCAGCAGAGAGGTCCAGGCAAGCTCTGGAAACACCATATATTTT	CATSREVQASSGNTIYF
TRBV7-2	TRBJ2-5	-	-	TGTGCCAGCAGCTCCCGGGAGACCCAGTACTTC	CASSSRETQYF
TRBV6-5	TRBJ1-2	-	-	TGTGCCAGCAGTTACCGGGACACGGTGGCTGGCTACACCTTC	CASSYRDTVAGYTF
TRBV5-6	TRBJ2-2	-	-	TGTGCCAGCAAAGACGGGGTTCGGCGCGAAGGGGAGCTGTTTTTT	CASKDGVRREGELFF
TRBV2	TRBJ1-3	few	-	TGTGCCAGCACCCAGATTCCAAACACCATATATTTT	CASTQIPNTIYF
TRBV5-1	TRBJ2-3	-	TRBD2	TGCGCCAGCAGCTTGGCCCTAGCGGGAGGGAAGGAAACGCAGTATTTT	CASSLALAGGKETQYF
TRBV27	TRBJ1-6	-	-	TGTGCCAGCAGCCGGGGACTTCCGTCAGGCAGGTATAATTCACCCCTCCACTTT	CASSRGLPSGRYNSPLHF
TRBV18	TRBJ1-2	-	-	TGTGCCAGCTCACCTATAAACCAAAGACAAGACAACTCCTATGGCTACACCTTC	CASSPINQRQDNSYGYTF
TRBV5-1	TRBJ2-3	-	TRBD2	TGCGCCAGCAGCTTATTGACTAGCGAAGATACGCAGTATTTT	CASSLLTSEDTQYF
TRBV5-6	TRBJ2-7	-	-	TGTGCCAGCAGCTCCTACTACGAGCAGTACTTC	CASSSYYEQYF
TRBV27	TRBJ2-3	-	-	TGTGCCAGCAGAAGGTATTGGCGGTCAGATACGCAGTATTTT	CASRRYWRSDTQYF
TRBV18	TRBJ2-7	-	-	TGTGCCAGCTCCCCAACGGGTACAGTGGGTTTGACTAACCACGAGCAGTACTTC	CASSPTGTVGLTNHEQYF
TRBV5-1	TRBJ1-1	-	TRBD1	TGCGCCAGCAGCTTGCAGGGGGCAAGCACTGAAGCTTTCTTT	CASSLQGASTEAFF
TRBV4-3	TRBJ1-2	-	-	TGCGCCAGCAGCCAGAGCCCCGCAGGGAACTATGGCTACACCTTC	CASSQSPAGNYGYTF
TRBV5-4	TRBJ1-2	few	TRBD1	TGTGCCAGCAGCCTGGACAGGGGGGATGGCTACACCTTC	CASSLDRGDGYTF
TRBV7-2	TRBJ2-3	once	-	TGTGCCAGCAGCGCCAGACGGAGGGGTGGAGATACGCAGTATTTT	CASSARRRGGDTQYF
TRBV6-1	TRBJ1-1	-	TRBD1	TGTGCCAGCAGTGAGAGGACAGGGACTATCACTGAAGCTTTCTTT	CASSERTGTITEAFF
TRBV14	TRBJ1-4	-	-	TGTGCCAGCAGCCTCATGGACAGTCGAGAAAAACTGTTTTTT	CASSLMDSREKLFF
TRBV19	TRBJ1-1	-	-	TGTGCCAGTACCCCCAGGTGGAACACTGAAGCTTTCTTT	CASTPRWNTEAFF
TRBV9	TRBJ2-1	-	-	TGTGCCAGCAGCGCCGGGACTCGCACCTACAATGAGCAGTTCTTC	CASSAGTRTYNEQFF
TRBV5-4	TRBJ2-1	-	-	TGTGCCAGCGGGGGGGCGGGTACCTACAATGAGCAGTTCTTC	CASGGAGTYNEQFF
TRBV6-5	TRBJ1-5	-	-	TGTGCCAGCAGTTACGGAGGGAACAATCAGCCCCAGCATTTT	CASSYGGNNQPQHF
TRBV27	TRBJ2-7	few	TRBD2	TGTGCCAGCAGTTCGCGACTAGCGGGAAGCTCCTACGAGCAGTACTTC	CASSSRLAGSSYEQYF
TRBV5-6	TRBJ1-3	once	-	TGTGCCAGCAGCTCTGAGGACACCATATATTTT	CASSSEDTIYF
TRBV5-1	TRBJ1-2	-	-	TGCGCCAGCAGCTTGTCTTCAGGGTATGGCTACACCTTC	CASSLSSGYGYTF
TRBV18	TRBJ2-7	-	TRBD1	TGTGCCAGCTCACCACCAGGGACAGGGTTATACGAGCAGTACTTC	CASSPPGTGLYEQYF
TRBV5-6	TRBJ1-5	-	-	TGTGCCAGCAGCGTAAATAATCAGCCCCAGCATTTT	CASSVNNQPQHF
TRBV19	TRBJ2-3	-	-	TGTGCCAGTAGGGGGAGGGGGGCTGGCACAGATACGCAGTATTTT	CASRGRGAGTDTQYF
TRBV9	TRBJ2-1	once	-	TGTGCCAGCAGCGCTTTAGTTAGCTCCTACAATGAGCAGTTCTTC	CASSALVSSYNEQFF
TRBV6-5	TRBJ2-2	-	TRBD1	TGTGCCAGCAGCCGACAGGGGCGGATCACCGGGGAGCTGTTTTTT	CASSRQGRITGELFF